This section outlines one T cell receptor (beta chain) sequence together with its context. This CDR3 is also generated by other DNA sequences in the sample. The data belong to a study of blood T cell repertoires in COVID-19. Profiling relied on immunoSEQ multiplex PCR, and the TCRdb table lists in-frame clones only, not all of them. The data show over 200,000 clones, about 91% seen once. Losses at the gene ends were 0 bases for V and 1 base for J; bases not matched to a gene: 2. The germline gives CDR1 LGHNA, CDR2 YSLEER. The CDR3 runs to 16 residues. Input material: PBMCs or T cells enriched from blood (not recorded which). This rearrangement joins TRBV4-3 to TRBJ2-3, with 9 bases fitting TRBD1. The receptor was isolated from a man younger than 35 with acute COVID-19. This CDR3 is CASSQERTGGTDTQYF. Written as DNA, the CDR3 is TGCGCCAGCAGCCAAGAGAGGACAGGGGGCACAGATACGCAGTATTTT.